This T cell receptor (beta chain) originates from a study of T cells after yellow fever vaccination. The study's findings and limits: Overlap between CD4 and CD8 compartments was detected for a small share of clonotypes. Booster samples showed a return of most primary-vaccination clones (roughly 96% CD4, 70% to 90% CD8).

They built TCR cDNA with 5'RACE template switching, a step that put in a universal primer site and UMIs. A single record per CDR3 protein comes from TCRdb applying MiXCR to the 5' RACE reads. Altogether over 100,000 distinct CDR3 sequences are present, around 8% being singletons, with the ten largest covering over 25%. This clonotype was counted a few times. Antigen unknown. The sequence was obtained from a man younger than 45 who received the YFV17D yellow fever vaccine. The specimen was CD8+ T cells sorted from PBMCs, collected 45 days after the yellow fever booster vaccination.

The CDR3: CASSVDRSSYEQYF. CDR3 in DNA: TGTGCCAGCAGCGTAGACCGAAGCTCCTACGAGCAGTACTTC. The rearrangement links TRBV9 to TRBJ2-7; no clear D. CDR1 is SGDLS and CDR2 is YYNGEE in the germline V gene. This CDR3 is built from 14 residues. V was clipped by 0 bases and J by 0 bases, with 7 bases between them. Looking up the rest from reference TRBV9 and TRBJ2-7 gives the full variable domain: DSGVTQTPKHLITATGQRVTLRCSPRSGDLSVYWYQQSLDQGLQFLIQYYNGEERAKGNILERFSAQQFPDLHSELNLSSLELGDSALYFCASSVDRSSYEQYFGPGTRLTVT.